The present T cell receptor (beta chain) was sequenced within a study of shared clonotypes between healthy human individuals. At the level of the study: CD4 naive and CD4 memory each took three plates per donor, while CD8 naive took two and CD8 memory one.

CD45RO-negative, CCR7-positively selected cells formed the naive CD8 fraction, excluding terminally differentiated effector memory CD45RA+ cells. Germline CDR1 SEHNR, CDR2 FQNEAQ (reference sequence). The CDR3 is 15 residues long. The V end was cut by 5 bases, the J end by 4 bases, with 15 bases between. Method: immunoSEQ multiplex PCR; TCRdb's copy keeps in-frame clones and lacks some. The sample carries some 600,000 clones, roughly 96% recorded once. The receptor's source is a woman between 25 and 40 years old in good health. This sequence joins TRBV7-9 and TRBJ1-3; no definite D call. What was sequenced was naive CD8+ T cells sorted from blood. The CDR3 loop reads CASSALRGYGNTIYF. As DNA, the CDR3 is TGTGCCAGCAGCGCCCTCCGGGGTTACGGAAACACCATATATTTT.